A single sample is the source of the 26 T cell receptor beta chains below, sequenced in a study of regulatory T cells in long-lasting Graves disease. Time point described: persistent/refractory GD, antithyroid drugs over 5 years with positive TRAb. Isolated PBMC RNA provided the starting material for the TCR library. Construction of TCR beta libraries relied on iRepertoire HTBI primers and on Arm-PCR targeting CDR3 regions. Each CDR3 protein gets one entry after TCRdb re-called the multiplex PCR reads with MiXCR. Here the sample spans under 500,000 distinct CDR3 sequences, less than 25% being singletons. Sample: peripheral blood mononuclear cells (PBMCs), taken when the disease was refractory, from a patient treated with antithyroid drugs. The receptors come from a female donor with Graves disease.

This clonotype was detected many times. The chain couples TRBV12-3 or TRBV12-4 to TRBJ1-2; D not resolved. Trimming took 2 bases from V and 5 from J, leaving 9 bases between them. The CDR3 extends over 13 amino acids. The CDR3: CASSLFGIYGYTF. Here the CDR3 DNA reads TGTGCCAGCAGTTTATTTGGGATATATGGCTACACCTTC.

V usage is TRBV19 and J usage is TRBJ2-2; the D call may be TRBD1 or TRBD2 (5 bases each). Trimming shortened V by 1 base and J by 7 bases, and 16 bases separated the two germline ends. CDR3 length: 16 residues. Germline assignment: CDR1 LNHDA and CDR2 SQIVND (reference sequence). The DNA of the CDR3 is TGTGCCAGTAGTATAGGAACGGGACCGAGGAGCGGGGAGCTGTTTTTT. It codes for CASSIGTGPRSGELFF.

CDR3 sequence (DNA): TGTGCCAGCAGTTACTCGTTAGGGAGCGTGGGCGAGCAGTACTTC. Its translation is CASSYSLGSVGEQYF. This rearrangement joins TRBV6-2 or TRBV6-3 to TRBJ2-7; D might be TRBD2 (5 bases). The germline gives CDR1 MNHEY, CDR2 SVGEGT. Trimming cost V 0 bases and J 6 bases, with 15 bases left between them. The CDR3 covers 15 residues.

In its sample, this clonotype was seen many times. The rearrangement uses TRBV5-1 and TRBJ2-4; D may be TRBD1 (5 bases). CDR1 SGHRS and CDR2 YFSETQ come from the germline V gene. The CDR3 length is 13 residues. The germline V and J ends were trimmed by 0 bases and 6 bases, with 7 bases remaining between them. CDR3 region: CASSLGQGNIQYF. The CDR3 bases are TGCGCCAGCAGCTTGGGGCAGGGAAACATTCAGTACTTC.

V is TRBV6-5 and J is TRBJ2-2; 11 nucleotides align to TRBD1. The CDR3 is made up of 15 amino acids. The V segment lost 4 bases and the J segment 7 bases; nucleotides outside the gene matches: 5. CDR1 and CDR2 (germline): MNHEY, SVGAGI. CDR3 sequence: CASSSGTGGDGELFF. CDR3 sequence (DNA): TGTGCCAGCAGTTCAGGGACAGGGGGGGACGGGGAGCTGTTTTTT.

This clonotype has a count of ten or more. The gene calls are TRBV7-2 and TRBJ2-7; D gene uncertain. Germline values: CDR1 SGHTA, CDR2 FQGNSA. V lost 5 bases, J lost 2 bases, and 7 bases lay in between. The CDR3 has 12 residues. The CDR3 nucleotides read TGTGCCAGCAGCCCGTCCCCCTACGAGCAGTACTTC. This codes for CASSPSPYEQYF.

This clonotype was seen a few times. V and J are TRBV6-1 and TRBJ1-5; D gene unclear. Germline loops: CDR1 MNHNS, CDR2 SASEGT. The CDR3 length is 16 residues. The V end lost 6 bases, the J end lost 2 bases, and 17 bases lay between the germline ends. CDR3 loop: CASSPGGSRRNQPQHF. CDR3 nucleotides: TGTGCCAGCAGCCCCGGCGGCTCGCGGCGCAATCAGCCCCAGCATTTT.

J is TRBJ2-5 and V is TRBV7-2; the match to TRBD2 covers 13 bases. The CDR3 totals 16 residues. V trimming: 5 bases; J trimming: 4 bases; junction bases outside the gene matches: 7. Germline V gene sequence: CDR1 SGHTA, CDR2 FQGNSA. The CDR3 region is CASSGTSGALRETQYF. The DNA for the CDR3 is TGTGCCAGCAGCGGGACTAGCGGGGCCCTCCGAGAGACCCAGTACTTC.

This chain uses TRBV20-1 with TRBJ1-6; 7 bases are shared with TRBD1. V lost 1 base, J lost 2 bases, and 5 bases stayed unmatched. The CDR3 length is 16 residues. Germline CDR1 reads DFQATT; CDR2 reads SNEGSKA (reference sequence). The CDR3 here is CSARARQGTYNSPLHF. DNA of the CDR3: TGCAGTGCTAGAGCAAGACAGGGCACCTATAATTCACCCCTCCACTTT.

Ten or more counts support this clonotype. The rearrangement joins TRBV7-9 to TRBJ2-5, with a tentative D call TRBD2 (6 bases). V was shortened by 5 bases and J by 1 base, with 17 bases between the two germline ends. Germline V CDR1 and CDR2: SEHNR, FQNEAQ (reference sequence). This CDR3 contains 16 residues. The CDR3 sequence: CASSPQSGGVQETQYF. Here the CDR3 DNA reads TGTGCCAGCAGCCCACAGTCTGGCGGGGTCCAAGAGACCCAGTACTTC.

The chain links TRBV5-1 to TRBJ2-7; 7 bases line up with TRBD1. CDR1 is SGHRS, CDR2 YFSETQ, per germline. The CDR3 has 13 residues. Trimming removed 3 bases from V and 5 bases from J; junction bases left unmatched: 5. The CDR3 is CASSSGQRDEQYF. In DNA, the CDR3 is TGCGCCAGCAGCTCGGGACAGAGGGACGAGCAGTACTTC.

The chain recombines TRBV2 with TRBJ2-2; weak D call: TRBD2 (5 bases). The CDR3 totals 15 residues. V lost 7 bases to trimming and J lost 4 bases, with 16 bases between them. Germline assignment: CDR1 SNHLY and CDR2 FYNNEI. Here the CDR3 DNA reads TGTGCCAGCACCGAACGGGGTTCGGCCACCGGGGAGCTGTTTTTT. This encodes CASTERGSATGELFF. The whole variable domain, filled in from reference TRBV2 and TRBJ2-2, reads EPEVTQTPSHQVTQMGQEVILRCVPISNHLYFYWYRQILGQKVEFLVSFYNNEISEKSEIFDDQFSVERPDGSNFTLKIRSTKLEDSAMYFCASTERGSATGELFFGEGSRLTVL.

This clonotype has only a few counts. The rearrangement uses TRBV7-9 and TRBJ2-7; weak D call: TRBD2 (7 bases). V was pared by 0 bases and J by 0 bases, with 15 bases between. The CDR3 length is 17 residues. Germline CDR1 SEHNR, CDR2 FQNEAQ (reference sequence). The DNA for the CDR3 is TGTGCCAGCAGCTTAGCCCCTGGGGGGGCCAACTCCTACGAGCAGTACTTC. This sequence encodes CASSLAPGGANSYEQYF.

This clonotype was counted many times. This chain links TRBV28 with TRBJ1-5; D unresolved. CDR3 size: 17 residues. Trimming cost V 4 bases and J 1 base, with 17 bases left between them. Germline lookup yields CDR1 MDHEN and CDR2 SYDVKM. CDR3 loop: CASSSITHTESNQPQHF. The CDR3 DNA sequence: TGTGCCAGCAGTTCCATTACTCACACCGAAAGCAATCAGCCCCAGCATTTT.

This clonotype occurred many times. The chain has TRBV29-1 and TRBJ1-1; the D is unclear. V was trimmed by 7 bases and J by 7 bases, leaving 13 bases between them. The CDR3 length is 11 residues. The V gene's germline CDR1 is SQVTM and CDR2 ANQGSEA. The CDR3 DNA reads TGCAGCGCTGTGTCCCTGAGTGAAGCTTTCTTT. Amino acids: CSAVSLSEAFF.

The chain uses TRBV7-2 and TRBJ2-1; TRBD2 agrees at 14 bases. This CDR3 is 15 amino acids long. With V trimmed by 6 bases and J by 9 bases, 7 bases remained unmatched. Germline-derived CDR1 and CDR2 are SGHTA and FQGNSA. The CDR3 region is CASRPGLAGVGEQFF. CDR3 coding DNA: TGTGCCAGCAGGCCGGGACTAGCGGGAGTTGGTGAGCAGTTCTTC.

V and J are TRBV12-3 or TRBV12-4 and TRBJ2-7, with a possible D match to TRBD1 (5 bases). The CDR3 is 13 amino acids. The germline V and J ends were trimmed by 6 bases and 2 bases, with 11 bases remaining between them. The CDR3 coding sequence is TGTGCCAGCAGCCAGACAGTAACCTACGAGCAGTACTTC. Protein sequence: CASSQTVTYEQYF.

This clonotype was seen ten or more times. The rearrangement uses TRBV3-1 and TRBJ2-5; no firm D call. Germline loops: CDR1 LGHDT, CDR2 YNNKEL (reference sequence). Trimming shortened V by 3 bases and J by 6 bases, and 11 bases separated the two germline ends. There are 13 residues in the CDR3. The CDR3 DNA follows: TGTGCCAGCAGCCAGTCCAGACTCCAGACCCAGTACTTC. Protein product: CASSQSRLQTQYF.

CDR3 region: CSAPLNTEAFF. Written as DNA, the CDR3 is TGCAGTGCTCCATTGAACACTGAAGCTTTCTTT. The J gene is TRBJ1-1, the V gene TRBV20-1; no clear D gene. V dropped 5 bases and J dropped 0 bases, with 4 bases sitting between them. The CDR3 is made up of 11 amino acids. Germline V gene lookup returns CDR1 DFQATT and CDR2 SNEGSKA (reference sequence).

In its sample, this clonotype was seen many times. The V call is TRBV2, the J call TRBJ1-6; D not certain. CDR1 and CDR2 (germline): SNHLY, FYNNEI. The CDR3 has 13 amino acids. V gave up 8 bases and J gave up 7 bases, with 12 bases separating them. The DNA of the CDR3 is TGTGCCAGCCAATGGGATGAAAATTCACCCCTCCACTTT. Translated, it gives CASQWDENSPLHF.

The chain carries TRBV27 and TRBJ1-2; D unresolved. Trimming took off 3 bases at V and 4 bases at J, with 9 bases between the two ends. Germline CDR1 is MNHEY and CDR2 is SMNVEV (reference sequence). This CDR3 has 13 residues. CDR3 sequence reads: CASSLGRGYGYTF. CDR3 in DNA: TGTGCCAGCAGTTTGGGGAGAGGCTATGGCTACACCTTC.

V and J are TRBV28 and TRBJ2-1; no firm D call. The CDR3 sequence is 18 residues long. The germline CDR1 and CDR2 sequences are MDHEN and SYDVKM. Trimming took 6 bases from V and 0 from J, leaving 21 bases between them. This chain's CDR3 is CASSLEPPPVSSYNEQFF. The CDR3 coding sequence is TGTGCCAGCAGCTTAGAACCCCCTCCGGTCAGCTCCTACAATGAGCAGTTCTTC. Full variable domain (outside the CDR3, taken from reference TRBV28 and TRBJ2-1): DVKVTQSSRYLVKRTGEKVFLECVQDMDHENMFWYRQDPGLGLRLIYFSYDVKMKEKGDIPEGYSVSREKKERFSLILESASTNQTSMYLCASSLEPPPVSSYNEQFFGPGTRLTVL.

At least ten counts were recorded for this clonotype. The V gene is TRBV24-1, the J gene TRBJ1-6; TRBD1 might be the D (5 bases). The ends were cut back, 12 bases at V and 8 bases at J, with 22 bases in the middle. CDR1 and CDR2 (germline): KGHDR, SFDVKD. This CDR3 comprises 15 residues. CDR3 region: CAAKYPGTRHSPLHF. In nucleotides, the CDR3 is TGTGCCGCCAAGTACCCCGGGACGAGGCATTCACCCCTCCACTTT.

As concerns this clonotype: This may come from a read error, since a much larger clone is one base off. V usage is TRBV2 and J usage is TRBJ1-1; 7 nucleotides align to TRBD1. The CDR3 totals 13 residues. V lost 10 bases and J lost 7; bases outside the gene matches: 12. Germline-derived CDR1 and CDR2 are SNHLY and FYNNEI. CDR3 in amino acids: CATEAGTDYEAFF. The DNA for the CDR3 is TGTGCCACCGAAGCCGGGACAGACTATGAAGCTTTCTTT.

V gene TRBV6-2 or TRBV6-3 combines with J gene TRBJ1-1, with 8 bases fitting TRBD1. The CDR3 extends over 17 amino acids. Germline V gene lookup returns CDR1 MNHEY and CDR2 SVGEGT. After removal of 5 bases from V and 1 base from J, the junction contained 12 bases not matched to a gene. The CDR3 protein is CASSEDRTGPKNTEAFF. The CDR3, as DNA: TGTGCCAGCAGTGAAGATAGGACAGGGCCTAAGAACACTGAAGCTTTCTTT.

This clonotype occurred many times. This chain links TRBV6-2 or TRBV6-3 with TRBJ1-1; no clear D. Germline V gives CDR1 MNHEY, CDR2 SVGEGT. The V and J ends lost 7 bases and 3 bases respectively, with 15 bases between them. This CDR3 is built from 14 residues. CDR3 nucleotide sequence: TGTGCCAGCACCGCAACCCCGGAGGACACTGAAGCTTTCTTT. Residues: CASTATPEDTEAFF.